This T cell receptor (beta chain) emerged from a study of shared clonotypes between healthy human individuals (TCRdb year 2020). Turning to the overall study: Two women and a few men aged 18 to 49 years were included in the cohort. For each donor, CD4 naive and CD4 memory were each given three plates, CD8 naive was given two plates, and CD8 memory was given one plate. To estimate repertoire size and how much clonotypes are shared between individuals, the study performed deep sequencing of blood TCR repertoires from roughly five healthy adults. To increase sequencing depth and limit assay-specific biases, TCR repertoire library preparation and sequencing were carried out by different laboratories using diverse techniques. Between about 0.8 and 9 billion PBMCs per donor were obtained by leukapheresis. The study at large found these results: Larger estimated clonotype richness was generally found for naive subsets than for memory subsets. Based on pairwise subsampling, the degree of clonotype sharing among donors was expected to be affected by sequencing depth. Rarefaction of sorted-subset datasets indicated incomplete sequencing despite the large sequencing depth. Sampling was restricted to blood, and TCR repertoires in tissue are likely to differ from TCR repertoires in blood. Because the study included a small number of donors, the genetic and exposure-history diversity represented was limited. Compared with non-shared clonotypes, the clonotypes found in all four sorted-subset donors had higher generation probabilities. Sharing across four donors was observed for about 5% of naive CD4, under 4% of naive CD8, 2.3% of memory CD4, and about 0.38% of memory CD8 clonotypes.

Using the deep immunoSEQ assay, multiplex PCR amplified TCR CDR3 regions from genomic DNA. Extracted genomic DNA from each cell subset was distributed evenly across all wells of several immunoSEQ 96-well plates, and each plate was treated as a replicate. For sorted subsets, around 0.2 ug of genomic DNA, equivalent to 30,000 or so T cell genomes, went into each replicate PCR. Purified libraries were measured with a Qubit 3.0 fluorometer, size-checked on a Bioanalyzer 2100, and measured again with the KAPA Library Quantification kit. Each immunoSEQ 96-well plate was sequenced on its own single-read 150-cycle Illumina NextSeq 550 flow cell. On the study's bioinformatics: Because only junctional sequences without quality scores were contained in the immunoSEQ output, filtering matching that applied to full-length reads could not be performed. Sequences were annotated with PyIR, a Python wrapper for IgBLAST v1.9, using IMGT germline references to assign V/J genes and CDR3. Reads were removed for weak V/J assignments (E-value above 1e-6), missing CDR3, stop codons, out-of-frame junctions, or ambiguous translated residues. V3J clonotypes were defined by identical inferred V gene, J gene, and CDR3 amino acid sequence. Percentage overlap between repertoires was calculated by dividing the number of shared unique clonotypes by the size of the smaller repertoire. Three approaches were used to assess repertoire richness: RTK rarefaction, the Chao1 estimator, and Recon v2.1 estimates of unobserved clonotypes. For all TCRbeta clonotypes obtained by the gDNA method from a handful of donors, generation probabilities were computed with OLGA. TCRdb holds this immuneACCESS table with in-frame rearrangements only. Some clones are missing; in checked studies, unresolved V genes explain under half, and the rest has no known cause. V, J and clone size are taken as reported in that table, and D and trimming were inferred from the DNA itself. In all, the sample holds around 610,000 clones, and roughly 96% of those were seen once. The ten biggest clones cover roughly 0.12% of the sample.

CD8 naive samples were obtained by positive selection for CCR7 among CD45RO-negative cells, yielding a CD45RA+CCR7+ population from which TemRA cells were excluded. The donors were healthy, HIV-negative adults with no recently reported acute infections or vaccinations. Every donor was a Caucasian adult residing in Nashville, Tennessee, USA. After blood collection by leukapheresis, PBMCs were isolated using Ficoll-Histopaque density gradient centrifugation and then cryopreserved in the vapor phase of liquid nitrogen. Analytical flow cytometry was used to check the purity and quantity of every magnetically sorted T cell population. From each sorted fraction, genomic DNA was isolated and quantified by UV absorbance on a Nanodrop 2000c. Of note for this clone: The specificity of this receptor is unknown. Nothing much larger sits one base from this clone, and base qualities are not available.

Trimming removed 6 bases from V and 0 bases from J; the gene matches leave 12 bases unexplained. Based on the germline V gene, the CDR1 and CDR2 sequences are ENHRY and SYGVKD. Its CDR3 holds 19 amino acids, cysteine through phenylalanine. Here the CDR3 DNA is all that survives: 57 bases in frame from base 1. Sequencing used naive CD8+ T cells sorted from blood. The cell subset or site label, read with the paper, signifies: CD45RA+CCR7+. The TCR comes from a woman between 25 and 40 years old in good health. The sequence joins TRBV10-3 to TRBJ2-1, with 12 central nucleotides matching TRBD2. The bases are TGTGCCATCAGCCAGTCCGGGACTAGCGGGTGGAGCTCCTACAATGAGCAGTTCTTC. This translates into CAISQSGTSGWSSYNEQFF.